This T cell receptor beta chain was captured in a study of blood T cells in healthy people across ages. Study-level results: Getting older went along with TCR beta diversity per million T cells dropping roughly linearly.

Isolated per sample were at least 6.5 million PBMCs. Between the trimmed V and J ends, which lost 2 bases and 4 bases, there was a span of 6 bases. Per germline, CDR1 SGHTA and CDR2 FQGTGA. This CDR3 is built from 13 residues. Using a J-beta primer mix together with a sample-barcoded 5' primer, a second PCR was run for roughly 6 to 12 cycles. TCRdb ran MiXCR on the 5' RACE reads and lists one entry per CDR3 protein. There are hundreds of thousands of distinct CDR3 sequences in the sample; 56% occur only once, and about a quarter lies in the top ten. Regarding this clonotype: Its antigen is not identified.

The specimen sequenced was blood. The TCR originated in a man aged 40-50 years in good health. This chain uses TRBV7-3 with TRBJ1-5; D gene unclear. The CDR3 spells CASSLWANQPQHF. Here the CDR3 DNA reads TGTGCCAGCAGCTTATGGGCGAATCAGCCCCAGCATTTT.